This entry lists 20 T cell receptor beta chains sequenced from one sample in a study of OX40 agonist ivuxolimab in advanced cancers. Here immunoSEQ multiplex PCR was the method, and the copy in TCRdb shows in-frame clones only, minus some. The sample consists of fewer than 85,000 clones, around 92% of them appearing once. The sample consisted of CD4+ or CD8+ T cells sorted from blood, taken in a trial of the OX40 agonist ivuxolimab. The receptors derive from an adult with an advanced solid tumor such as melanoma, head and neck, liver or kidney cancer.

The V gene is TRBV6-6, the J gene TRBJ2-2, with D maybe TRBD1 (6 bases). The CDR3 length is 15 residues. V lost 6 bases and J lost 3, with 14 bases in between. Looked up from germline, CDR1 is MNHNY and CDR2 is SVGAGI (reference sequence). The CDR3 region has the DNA TGTGCCAGCAGCGACGGGTACAGGGACACCGGGGAGCTGTTTTTT. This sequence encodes CASSDGYRDTGELFF.

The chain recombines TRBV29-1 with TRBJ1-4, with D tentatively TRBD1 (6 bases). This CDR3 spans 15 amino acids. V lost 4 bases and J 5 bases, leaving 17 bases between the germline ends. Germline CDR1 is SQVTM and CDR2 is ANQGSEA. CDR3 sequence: CSVVVTWGQNEKLFF. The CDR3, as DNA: TGCAGCGTTGTGGTGACGTGGGGGCAAAATGAAAAACTGTTTTTT.

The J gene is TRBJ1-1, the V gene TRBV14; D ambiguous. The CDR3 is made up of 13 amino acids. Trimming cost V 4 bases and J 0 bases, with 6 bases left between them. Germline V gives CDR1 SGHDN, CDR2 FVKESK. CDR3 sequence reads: CASSPRLNTEAFF. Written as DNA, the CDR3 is TGTGCCAGCAGCCCGAGGCTGAACACTGAAGCTTTCTTT.

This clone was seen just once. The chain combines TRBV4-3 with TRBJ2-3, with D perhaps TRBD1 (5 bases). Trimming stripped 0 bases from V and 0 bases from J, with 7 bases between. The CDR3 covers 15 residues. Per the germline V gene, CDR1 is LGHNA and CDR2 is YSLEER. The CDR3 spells CASSQDDSSTDTQYF. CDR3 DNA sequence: TGCGCCAGCAGCCAAGATGACAGTAGCACAGATACGCAGTATTTT.

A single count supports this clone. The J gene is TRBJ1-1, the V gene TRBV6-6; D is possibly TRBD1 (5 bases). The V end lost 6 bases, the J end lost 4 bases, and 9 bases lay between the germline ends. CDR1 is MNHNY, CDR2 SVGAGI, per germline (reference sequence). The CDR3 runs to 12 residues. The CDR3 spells CASSFGATEAFF. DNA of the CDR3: TGTGCCAGCAGCTTCGGGGCCACTGAAGCTTTCTTT.

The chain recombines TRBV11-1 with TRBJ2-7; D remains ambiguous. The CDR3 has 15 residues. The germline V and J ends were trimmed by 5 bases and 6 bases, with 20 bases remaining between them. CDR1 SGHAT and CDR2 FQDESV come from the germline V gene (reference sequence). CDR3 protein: CASSPLLGTRGEQYF. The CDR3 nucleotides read TGTGCCAGCAGCCCTTTACTTGGCACCCGTGGCGAGCAGTACTTC.

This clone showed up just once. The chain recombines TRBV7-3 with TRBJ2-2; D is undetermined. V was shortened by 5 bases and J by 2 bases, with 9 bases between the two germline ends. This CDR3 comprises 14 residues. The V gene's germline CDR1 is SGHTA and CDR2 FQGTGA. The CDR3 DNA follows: TGTGCCAGCAGCCCCGACCCAAACACCGGGGAGCTGTTTTTT. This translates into CASSPDPNTGELFF. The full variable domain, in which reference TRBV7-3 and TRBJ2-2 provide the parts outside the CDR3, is GAGVSQTPSNKVTEKGKYVELRCDPISGHTALYWYRQSLGQGPEFLIYFQGTGAADDSGLPNDRFFAVRPEGSVSTLKIQRTERGDSAVYLCASSPDPNTGELFFGEGSRLTVL.

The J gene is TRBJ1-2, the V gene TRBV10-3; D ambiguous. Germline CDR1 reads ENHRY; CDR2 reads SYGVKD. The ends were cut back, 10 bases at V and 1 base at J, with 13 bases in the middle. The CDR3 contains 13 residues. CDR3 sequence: CATNLQSNYGYTF. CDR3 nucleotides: TGTGCCACCAACTTACAGAGTAACTATGGCTACACCTTC.

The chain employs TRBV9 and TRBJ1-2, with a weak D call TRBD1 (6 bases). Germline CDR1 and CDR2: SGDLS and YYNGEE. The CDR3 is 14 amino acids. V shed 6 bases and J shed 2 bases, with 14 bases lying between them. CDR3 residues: CASTKDRTNYGYTF. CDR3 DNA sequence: TGTGCCAGCACTAAGGACAGAACCAACTATGGCTACACCTTC. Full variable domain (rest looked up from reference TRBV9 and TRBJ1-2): DSGVTQTPKHLITATGQRVTLRCSPRSGDLSVYWYQQSLDQGLQFLIQYYNGEERAKGNILERFSAQQFPDLHSELNLSSLELGDSALYFCASTKDRTNYGYTFGSGTRLTVV.

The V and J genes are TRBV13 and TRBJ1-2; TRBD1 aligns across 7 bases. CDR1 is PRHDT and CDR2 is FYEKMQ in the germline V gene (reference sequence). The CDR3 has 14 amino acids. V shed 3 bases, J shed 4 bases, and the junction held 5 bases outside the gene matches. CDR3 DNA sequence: TGTGCCAGCAGCTTCTATGACAGGGTCTATGGCTACACCTTC. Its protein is CASSFYDRVYGYTF. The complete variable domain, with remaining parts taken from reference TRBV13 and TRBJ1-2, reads AAGVIQSPRHLIKEKRETATLKCYPIPRHDTVYWYQQGPGQDPQFLISFYEKMQSDKGSIPDRFSAQQFSDYHSELNMSSLELGDSALYFCASSFYDRVYGYTFGSGTRLTVV.

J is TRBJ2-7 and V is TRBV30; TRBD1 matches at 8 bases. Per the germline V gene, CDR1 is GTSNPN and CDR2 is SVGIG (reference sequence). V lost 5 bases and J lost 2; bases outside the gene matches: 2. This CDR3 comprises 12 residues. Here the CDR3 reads CAWDRGPYEQYF. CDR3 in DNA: TGTGCCTGGGACAGGGGACCCTACGAGCAGTACTTC.

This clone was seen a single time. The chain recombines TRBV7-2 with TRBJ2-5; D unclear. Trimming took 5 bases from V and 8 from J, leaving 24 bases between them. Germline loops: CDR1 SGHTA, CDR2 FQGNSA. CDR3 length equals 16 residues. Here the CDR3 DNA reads TGTGCCAGCAGCCTCGGCGGTTCTAGTGGGCGTGAAACCCAGTACTTC. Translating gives CASSLGGSSGRETQYF.

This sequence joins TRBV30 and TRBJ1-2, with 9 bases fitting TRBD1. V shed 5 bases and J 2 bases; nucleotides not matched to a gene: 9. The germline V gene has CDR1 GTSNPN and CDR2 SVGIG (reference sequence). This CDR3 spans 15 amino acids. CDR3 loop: CAWDLGTGRNYGYTF. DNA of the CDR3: TGTGCCTGGGACCTAGGGACAGGGAGAAACTATGGCTACACCTTC.

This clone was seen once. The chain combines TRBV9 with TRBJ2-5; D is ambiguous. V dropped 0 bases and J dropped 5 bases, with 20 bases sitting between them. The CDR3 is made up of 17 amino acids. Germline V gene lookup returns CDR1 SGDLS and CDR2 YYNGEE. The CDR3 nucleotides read TGTGCCAGCAGCGTAGGGTTCTCTGAAGATCTCGGGGAGACCCAGTACTTC. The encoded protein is CASSVGFSEDLGETQYF.

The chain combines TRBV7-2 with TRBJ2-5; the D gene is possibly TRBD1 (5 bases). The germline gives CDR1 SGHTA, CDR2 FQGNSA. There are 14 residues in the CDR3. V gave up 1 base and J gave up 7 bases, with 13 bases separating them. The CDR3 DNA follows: TGTGCCAGCAGCTTAGGGGGCCTTGGCGGGACCCAGTACTTC. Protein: CASSLGGLGGTQYF. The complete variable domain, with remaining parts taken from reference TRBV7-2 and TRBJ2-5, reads GAGVSQSPSNKVTEKGKDVELRCDPISGHTALYWYRQSLGQGLEFLIYFQGNSAPDKSGLPSDRFSAERTGGSVSTLTIQRTQQEDSAVYLCASSLGGLGGTQYFGPGTRLLVL.

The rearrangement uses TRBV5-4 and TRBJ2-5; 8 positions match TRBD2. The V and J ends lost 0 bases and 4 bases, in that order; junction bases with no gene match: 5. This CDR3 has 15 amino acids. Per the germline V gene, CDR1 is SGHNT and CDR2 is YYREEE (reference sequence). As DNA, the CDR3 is TGTGCCAGCAGCTTGGATAGCGGGGTACCAGAGACCCAGTACTTC. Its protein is CASSLDSGVPETQYF.

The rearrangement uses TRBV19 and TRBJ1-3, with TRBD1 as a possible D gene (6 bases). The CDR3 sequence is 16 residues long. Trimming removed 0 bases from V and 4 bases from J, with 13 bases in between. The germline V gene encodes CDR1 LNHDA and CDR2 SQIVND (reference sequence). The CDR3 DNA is TGTGCCAGTAGTATAGAGTCCCGGACAGCCGGAAACACCATATATTTT. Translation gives CASSIESRTAGNTIYF.

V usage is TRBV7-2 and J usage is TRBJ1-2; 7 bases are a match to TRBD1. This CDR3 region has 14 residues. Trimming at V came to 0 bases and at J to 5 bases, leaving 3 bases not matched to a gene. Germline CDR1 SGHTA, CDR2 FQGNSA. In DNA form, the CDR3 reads TGTGCCAGCAGCTTAGCCCGGACAGGTTATGGCTACACCTTC. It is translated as CASSLARTGYGYTF.

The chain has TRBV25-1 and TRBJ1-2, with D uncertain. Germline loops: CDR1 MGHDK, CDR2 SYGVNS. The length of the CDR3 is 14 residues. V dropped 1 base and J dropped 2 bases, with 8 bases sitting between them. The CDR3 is CASSEWGGNYGYTF. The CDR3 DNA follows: TGTGCCAGCAGTGAATGGGGAGGGAACTATGGCTACACCTTC.

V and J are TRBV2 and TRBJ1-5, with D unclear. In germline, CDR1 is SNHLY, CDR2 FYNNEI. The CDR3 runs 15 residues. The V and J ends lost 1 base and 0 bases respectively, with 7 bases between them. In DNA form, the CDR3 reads TGTGCCAGCAGTGAAGGGCGGTATAGCAATCAGCCCCAGCATTTT. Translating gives CASSEGRYSNQPQHF.